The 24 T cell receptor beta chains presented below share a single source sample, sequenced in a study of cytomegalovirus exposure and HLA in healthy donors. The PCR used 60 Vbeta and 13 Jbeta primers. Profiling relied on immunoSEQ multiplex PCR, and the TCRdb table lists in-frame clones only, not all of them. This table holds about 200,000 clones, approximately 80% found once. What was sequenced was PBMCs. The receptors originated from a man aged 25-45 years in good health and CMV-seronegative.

The CDR3 loop is CASSLISTASYEQYF. The CDR3 DNA reads as TGTGCCAGCAGCTTAATCTCCACAGCCTCCTACGAGCAGTACTTC. The chain links TRBV7-9 to TRBJ2-7, with D unresolved. From germline, CDR1 is SEHNR and CDR2 FQNEAQ (reference sequence). This CDR3 spans 15 amino acids. V was trimmed by 2 bases and J by 0 bases, leaving 11 bases between them.

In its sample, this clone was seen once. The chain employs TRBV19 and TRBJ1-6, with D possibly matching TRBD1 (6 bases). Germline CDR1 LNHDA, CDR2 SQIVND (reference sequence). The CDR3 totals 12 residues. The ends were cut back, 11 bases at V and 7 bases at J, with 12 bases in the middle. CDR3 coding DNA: TGTGCCCGCGGACAGACGAATTCACCCCTCCACTTT. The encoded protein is CARGQTNSPLHF.

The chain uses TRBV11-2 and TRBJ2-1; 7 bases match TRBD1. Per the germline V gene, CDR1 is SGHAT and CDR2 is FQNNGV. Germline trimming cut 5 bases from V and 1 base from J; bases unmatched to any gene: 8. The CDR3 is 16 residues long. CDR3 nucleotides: TGTGCCAGCAGCCCCCCGGGACAGAAGTCCTACAATGAGCAGTTCTTC. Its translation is CASSPPGQKSYNEQFF. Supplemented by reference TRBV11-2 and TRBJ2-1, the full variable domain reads EAGVAQSPRYKIIEKRQSVAFWCNPISGHATLYWYQQILGQGPKLLIQFQNNGVVDDSQLPKDRFSAERLKGVDSTLKIQPAKLEDSAVYLCASSPPGQKSYNEQFFGPGTRLTVL.

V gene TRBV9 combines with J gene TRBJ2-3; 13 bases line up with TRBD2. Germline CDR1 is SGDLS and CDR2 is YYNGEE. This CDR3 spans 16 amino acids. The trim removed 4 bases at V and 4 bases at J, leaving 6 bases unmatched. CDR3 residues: CASSPRLAGGPDTQYF. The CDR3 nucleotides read TGTGCCAGCAGCCCACGACTAGCGGGGGGCCCAGATACGCAGTATTTT.

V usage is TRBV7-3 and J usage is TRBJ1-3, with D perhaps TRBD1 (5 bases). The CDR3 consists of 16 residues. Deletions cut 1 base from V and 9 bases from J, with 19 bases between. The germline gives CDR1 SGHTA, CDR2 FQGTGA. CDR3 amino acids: CASSLIRQGRAATIYF. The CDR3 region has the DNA TGTGCCAGCAGCTTAATTAGGCAGGGAAGGGCGGCCACCATATATTTT.

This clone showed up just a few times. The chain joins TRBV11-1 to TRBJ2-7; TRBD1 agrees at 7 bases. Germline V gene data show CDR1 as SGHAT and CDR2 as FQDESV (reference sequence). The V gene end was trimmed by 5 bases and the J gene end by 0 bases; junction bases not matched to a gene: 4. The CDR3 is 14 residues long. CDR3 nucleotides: TGTGCCAGCAGCCCTTGGGACAGCTCCTACGAGCAGTACTTC. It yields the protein CASSPWDSSYEQYF.

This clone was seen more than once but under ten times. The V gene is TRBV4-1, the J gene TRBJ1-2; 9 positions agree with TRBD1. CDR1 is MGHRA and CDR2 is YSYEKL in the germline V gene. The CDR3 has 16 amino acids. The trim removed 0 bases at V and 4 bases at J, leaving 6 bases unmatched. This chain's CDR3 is CASSQERTGVSYGYTF. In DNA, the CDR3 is TGCGCCAGCAGCCAAGAAAGGACAGGGGTTAGCTATGGCTACACCTTC.

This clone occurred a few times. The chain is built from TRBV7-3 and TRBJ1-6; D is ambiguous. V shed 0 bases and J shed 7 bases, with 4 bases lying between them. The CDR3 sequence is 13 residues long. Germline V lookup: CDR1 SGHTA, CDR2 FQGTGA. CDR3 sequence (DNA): TGTGCCAGCAGCTTAACACAGAATTCACCCCTCCACTTT. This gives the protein CASSLTQNSPLHF.

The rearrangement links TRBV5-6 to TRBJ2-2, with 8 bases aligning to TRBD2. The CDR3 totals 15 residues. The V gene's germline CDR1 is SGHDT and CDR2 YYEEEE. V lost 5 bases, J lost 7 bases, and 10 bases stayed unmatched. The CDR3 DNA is TGTGCCAGCAGTTTAGCGGGGCCAGCAGGCGGGGAGCTGTTTTTT. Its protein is CASSLAGPAGGELFF. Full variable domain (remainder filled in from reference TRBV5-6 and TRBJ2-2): DAGVTQSPTHLIKTRGQQVTLRCSPKSGHDTVSWYQQALGQGPQFIFQYYEEEERQRGNFPDRFSGHQFPNYSSELNVNALLLGDSALYLCASSLAGPAGGELFFGEGSRLTVL.

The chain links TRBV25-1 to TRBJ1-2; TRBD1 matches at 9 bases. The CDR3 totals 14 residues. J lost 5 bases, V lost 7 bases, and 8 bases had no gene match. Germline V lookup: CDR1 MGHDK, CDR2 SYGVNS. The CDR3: CASTPGTGPYGYTF. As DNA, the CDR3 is TGTGCCAGCACCCCCGGGACAGGGCCTTATGGCTACACCTTC.

In DNA, the CDR3 is TGTGCCAGCAGGGACTGGGACACCGGGGAGCTGTTTTTT. It is translated as CASRDWDTGELFF. The rearrangement uses TRBV6-5 and TRBJ2-2; TRBD2 might be the D (5 bases). V was cut by 6 bases and J by 3 bases, with 8 bases left in between. The CDR3 spans 13 residues. From germline, CDR1 is MNHEY and CDR2 SVGAGI.

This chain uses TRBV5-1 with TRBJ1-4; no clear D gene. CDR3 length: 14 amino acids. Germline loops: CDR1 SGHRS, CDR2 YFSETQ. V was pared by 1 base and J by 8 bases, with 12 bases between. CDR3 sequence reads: CASSLNIQKEKLFF. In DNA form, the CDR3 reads TGCGCCAGCAGCTTGAACATACAAAAGGAAAAACTGTTTTTT. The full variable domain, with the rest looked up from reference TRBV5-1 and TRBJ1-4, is KAGVTQTPRYLIKTRGQQVTLSCSPISGHRSVSWYQQTPGQGLQFLFEYFSETQRNKGNFPGRFSGRQFSNSRSEMNVSTLELGDSALYLCASSLNIQKEKLFFGSGTQLSVL.

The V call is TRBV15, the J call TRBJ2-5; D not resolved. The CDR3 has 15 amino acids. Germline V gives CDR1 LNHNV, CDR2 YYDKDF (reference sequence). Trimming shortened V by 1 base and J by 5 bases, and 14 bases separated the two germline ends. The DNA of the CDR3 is TGTGCCACCAGCAGAGGAGGAACGAGTTGGGAGACCCAGTACTTC. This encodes CATSRGGTSWETQYF.

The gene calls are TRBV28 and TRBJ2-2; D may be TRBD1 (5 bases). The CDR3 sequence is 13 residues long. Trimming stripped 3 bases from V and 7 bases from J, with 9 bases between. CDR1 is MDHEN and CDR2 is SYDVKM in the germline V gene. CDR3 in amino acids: CASSLGLIGELFF. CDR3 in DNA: TGTGCCAGCAGTTTGGGGCTTATCGGGGAGCTGTTTTTT.

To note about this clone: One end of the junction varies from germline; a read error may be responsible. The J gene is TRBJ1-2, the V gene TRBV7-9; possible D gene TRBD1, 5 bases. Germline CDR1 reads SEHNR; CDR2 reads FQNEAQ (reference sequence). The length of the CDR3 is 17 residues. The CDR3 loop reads CSSSLAQGGTFNYGYTF. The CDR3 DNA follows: TGTTCCAGCAGCTTAGCGCAGGGAGGCACTTTTAACTATGGCTACACCTTC.

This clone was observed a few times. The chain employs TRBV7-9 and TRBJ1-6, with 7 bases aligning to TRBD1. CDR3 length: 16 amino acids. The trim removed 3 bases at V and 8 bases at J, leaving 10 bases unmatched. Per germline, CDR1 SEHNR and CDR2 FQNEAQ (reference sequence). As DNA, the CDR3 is TGTGCCAGCAGCTTCAGGGTCGGGACAGCAGATTCACCCCTCCACTTT. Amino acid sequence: CASSFRVGTADSPLHF.

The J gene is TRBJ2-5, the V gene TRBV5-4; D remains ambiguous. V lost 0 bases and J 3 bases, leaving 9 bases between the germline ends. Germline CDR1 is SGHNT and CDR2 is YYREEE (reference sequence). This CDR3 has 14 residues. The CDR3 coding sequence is TGTGCCAGCAGCTTGGAGAGCCGTGAAGAGACCCAGTACTTC. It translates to CASSLESREETQYF.

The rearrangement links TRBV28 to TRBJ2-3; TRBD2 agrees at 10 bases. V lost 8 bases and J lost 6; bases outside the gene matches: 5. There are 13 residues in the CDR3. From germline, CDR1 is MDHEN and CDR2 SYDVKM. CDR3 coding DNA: TGTGCCAGCGAGCGGGGGGGCCAGGATACGCAGTATTTT. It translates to CASERGGQDTQYF.

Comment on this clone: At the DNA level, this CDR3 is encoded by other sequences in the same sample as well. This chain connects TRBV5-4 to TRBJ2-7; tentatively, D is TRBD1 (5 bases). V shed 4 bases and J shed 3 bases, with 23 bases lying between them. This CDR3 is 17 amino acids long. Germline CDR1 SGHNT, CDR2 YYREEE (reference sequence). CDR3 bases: TGTGCCAGCAGCCCAGGGCGTACAGGCGTTCGTAACTACGAGCAGTACTTC. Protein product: CASSPGRTGVRNYEQYF.

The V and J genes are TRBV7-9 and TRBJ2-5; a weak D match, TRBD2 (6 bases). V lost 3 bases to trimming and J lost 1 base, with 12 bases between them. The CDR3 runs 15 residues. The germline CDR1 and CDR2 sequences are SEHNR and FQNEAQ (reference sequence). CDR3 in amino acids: CASSFVGGIQETQYF. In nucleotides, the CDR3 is TGTGCCAGCAGCTTTGTCGGCGGGATCCAAGAGACCCAGTACTTC.

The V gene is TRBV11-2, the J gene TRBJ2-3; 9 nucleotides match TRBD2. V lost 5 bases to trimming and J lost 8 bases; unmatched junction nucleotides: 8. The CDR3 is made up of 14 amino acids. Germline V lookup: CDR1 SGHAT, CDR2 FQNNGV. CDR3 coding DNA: TGTGCCAGCAGCGTCCTAGCGGGGTACGGTACGCAGTATTTT. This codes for CASSVLAGYGTQYF.

The CDR3 here is CASSLGTGDTEAFF. DNA for the CDR3: TGTGCCAGCAGCTTGGGAACAGGGGACACTGAAGCTTTCTTT. This chain uses TRBV5-6 with TRBJ1-1; 7 nucleotides line up with TRBD1. Germline V gene lookup returns CDR1 SGHDT and CDR2 YYEEEE. The length of the CDR3 is 14 residues. J lost 3 bases, V lost 0 bases, and 2 bases had no gene match.

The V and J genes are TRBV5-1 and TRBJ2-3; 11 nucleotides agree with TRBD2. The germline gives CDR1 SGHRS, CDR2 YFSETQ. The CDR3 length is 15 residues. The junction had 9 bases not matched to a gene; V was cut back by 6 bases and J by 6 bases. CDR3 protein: CASTRSTSGIDTQYF. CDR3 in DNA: TGCGCCAGCACAAGATCGACTAGCGGGATCGATACGCAGTATTTT.

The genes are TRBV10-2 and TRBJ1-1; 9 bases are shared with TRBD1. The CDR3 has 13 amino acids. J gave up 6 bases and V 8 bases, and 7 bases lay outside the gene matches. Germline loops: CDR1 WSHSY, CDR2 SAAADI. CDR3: CASGTGKVAEAFF. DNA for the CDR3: TGCGCCAGCGGGACAGGGAAGGTGGCTGAAGCTTTCTTT.